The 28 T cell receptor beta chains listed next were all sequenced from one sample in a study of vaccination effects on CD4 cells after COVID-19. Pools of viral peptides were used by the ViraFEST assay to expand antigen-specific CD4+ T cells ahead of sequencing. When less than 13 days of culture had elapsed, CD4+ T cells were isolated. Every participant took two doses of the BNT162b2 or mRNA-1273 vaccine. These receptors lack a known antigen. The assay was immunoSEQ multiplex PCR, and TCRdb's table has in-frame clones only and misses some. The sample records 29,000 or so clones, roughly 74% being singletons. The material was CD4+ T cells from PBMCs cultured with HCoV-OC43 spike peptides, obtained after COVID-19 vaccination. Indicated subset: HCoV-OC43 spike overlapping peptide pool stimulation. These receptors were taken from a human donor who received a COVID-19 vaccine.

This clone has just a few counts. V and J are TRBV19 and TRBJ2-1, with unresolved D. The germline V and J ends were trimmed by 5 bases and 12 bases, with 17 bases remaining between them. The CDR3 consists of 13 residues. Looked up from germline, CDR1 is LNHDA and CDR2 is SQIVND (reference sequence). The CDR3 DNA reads TGTGCCAGTAGTGTAAAGGGTGACGTGGGGCAGTTCTTC. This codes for CASSVKGDVGQFF.

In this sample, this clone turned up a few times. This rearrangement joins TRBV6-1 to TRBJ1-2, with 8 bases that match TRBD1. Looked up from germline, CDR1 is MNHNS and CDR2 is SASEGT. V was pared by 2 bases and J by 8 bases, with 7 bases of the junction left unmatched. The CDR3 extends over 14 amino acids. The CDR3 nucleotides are TGTGCCAGCAGTGAAAACACAGGGGGGAAAGGCTACACCTTC. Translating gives CASSENTGGKGYTF.

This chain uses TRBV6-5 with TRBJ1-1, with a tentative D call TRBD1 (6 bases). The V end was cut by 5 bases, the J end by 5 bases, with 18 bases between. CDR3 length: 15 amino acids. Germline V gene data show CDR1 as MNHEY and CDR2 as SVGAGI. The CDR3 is CASSTPRGILTEAFF. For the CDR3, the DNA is TGTGCCAGCAGTACCCCAAGGGGGATATTGACTGAAGCTTTCTTT.

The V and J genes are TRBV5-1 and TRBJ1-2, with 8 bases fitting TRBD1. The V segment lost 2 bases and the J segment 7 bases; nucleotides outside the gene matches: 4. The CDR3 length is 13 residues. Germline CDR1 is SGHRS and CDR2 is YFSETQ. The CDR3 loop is CASSLGQGGGYTF. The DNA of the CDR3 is TGCGCCAGCAGCTTAGGACAGGGTGGTGGCTACACCTTC.

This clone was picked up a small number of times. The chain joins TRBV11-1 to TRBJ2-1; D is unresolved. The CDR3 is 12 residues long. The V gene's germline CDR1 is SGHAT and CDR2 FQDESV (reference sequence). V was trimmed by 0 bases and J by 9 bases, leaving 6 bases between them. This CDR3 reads CASSLAAFEQFF. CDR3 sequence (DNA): TGTGCCAGCAGCTTAGCAGCGTTTGAGCAGTTCTTC.

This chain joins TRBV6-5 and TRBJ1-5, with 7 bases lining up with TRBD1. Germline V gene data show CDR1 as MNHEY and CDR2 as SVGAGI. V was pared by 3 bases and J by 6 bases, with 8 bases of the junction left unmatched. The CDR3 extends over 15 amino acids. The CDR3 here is CASSYSTGAGQPQHF. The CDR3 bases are TGTGCCAGCAGTTATTCAACAGGGGCCGGTCAGCCCCAGCATTTT.

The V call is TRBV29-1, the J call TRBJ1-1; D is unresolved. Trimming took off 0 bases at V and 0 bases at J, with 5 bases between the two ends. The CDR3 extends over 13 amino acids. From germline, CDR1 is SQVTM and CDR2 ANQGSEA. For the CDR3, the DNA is TGCAGCGTTGAAGAACAGTTGAACACTGAAGCTTTCTTT. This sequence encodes CSVEEQLNTEAFF.

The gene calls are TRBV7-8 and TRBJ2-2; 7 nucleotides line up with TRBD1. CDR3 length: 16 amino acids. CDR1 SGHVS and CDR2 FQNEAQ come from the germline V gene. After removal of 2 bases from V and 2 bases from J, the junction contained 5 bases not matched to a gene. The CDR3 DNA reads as TGTGCCAGCAGCTTAAGGGCAGGGGGTAACACCGGGGAGCTGTTTTTT. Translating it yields CASSLRAGGNTGELFF.

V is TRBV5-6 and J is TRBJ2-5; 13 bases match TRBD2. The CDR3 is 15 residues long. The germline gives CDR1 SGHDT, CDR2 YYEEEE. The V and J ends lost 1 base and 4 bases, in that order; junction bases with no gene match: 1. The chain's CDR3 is CASSLRLAGGETQYF. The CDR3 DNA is TGTGCCAGCAGCTTGAGACTAGCGGGGGGAGAGACCCAGTACTTC. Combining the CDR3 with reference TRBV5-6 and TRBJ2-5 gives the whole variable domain DAGVTQSPTHLIKTRGQQVTLRCSPKSGHDTVSWYQQALGQGPQFIFQYYEEEERQRGNFPDRFSGHQFPNYSSELNVNALLLGDSALYLCASSLRLAGGETQYFGPGTRLLVL.

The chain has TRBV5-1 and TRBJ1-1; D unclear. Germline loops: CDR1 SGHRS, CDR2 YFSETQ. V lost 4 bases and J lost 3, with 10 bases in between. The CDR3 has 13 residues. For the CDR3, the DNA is TGCGCCAGCAGCCCGGAAGGTTACACTGAAGCTTTCTTT. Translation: CASSPEGYTEAFF.

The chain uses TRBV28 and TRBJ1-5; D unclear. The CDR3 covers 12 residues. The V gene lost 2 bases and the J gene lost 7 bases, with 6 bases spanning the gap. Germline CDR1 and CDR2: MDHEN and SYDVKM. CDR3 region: CASSLVPQPQHF. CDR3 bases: TGTGCCAGCAGTTTAGTCCCCCAGCCCCAGCATTTT.

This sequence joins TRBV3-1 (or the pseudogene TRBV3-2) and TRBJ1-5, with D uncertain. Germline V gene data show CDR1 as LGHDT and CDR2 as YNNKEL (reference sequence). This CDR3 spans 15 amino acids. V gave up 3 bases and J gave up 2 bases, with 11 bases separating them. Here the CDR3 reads CASSHGSSGNQPQHF. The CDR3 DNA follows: TGTGCCAGCAGCCACGGGTCCAGTGGCAATCAGCCCCAGCATTTT.

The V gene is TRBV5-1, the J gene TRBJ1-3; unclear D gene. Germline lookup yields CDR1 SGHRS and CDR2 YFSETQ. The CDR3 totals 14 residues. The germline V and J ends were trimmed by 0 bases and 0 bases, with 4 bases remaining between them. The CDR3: CASSLGDSGNTIYF. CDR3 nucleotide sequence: TGCGCCAGCAGCTTGGGAGACTCTGGAAACACCATATATTTT.

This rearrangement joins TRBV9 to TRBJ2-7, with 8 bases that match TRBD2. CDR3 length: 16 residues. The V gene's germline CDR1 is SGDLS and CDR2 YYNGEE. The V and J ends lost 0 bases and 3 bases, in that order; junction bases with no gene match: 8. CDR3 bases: TGTGCCAGCAGCGTAGCATCAAGCGGGAGTATCTACGAGCAGTACTTC. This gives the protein CASSVASSGSIYEQYF. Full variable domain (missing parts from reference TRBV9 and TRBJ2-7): DSGVTQTPKHLITATGQRVTLRCSPRSGDLSVYWYQQSLDQGLQFLIQYYNGEERAKGNILERFSAQQFPDLHSELNLSSLELGDSALYFCASSVASSGSIYEQYFGPGTRLTVT.

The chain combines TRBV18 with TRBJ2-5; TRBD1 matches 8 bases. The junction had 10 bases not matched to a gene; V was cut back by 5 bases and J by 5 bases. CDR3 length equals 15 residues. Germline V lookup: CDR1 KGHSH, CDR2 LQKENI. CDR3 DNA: TGTGCCAGCTCATCTCAGGGGGCTAGAGTGGAGACCCAGTACTTC. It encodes CASSSQGARVETQYF.

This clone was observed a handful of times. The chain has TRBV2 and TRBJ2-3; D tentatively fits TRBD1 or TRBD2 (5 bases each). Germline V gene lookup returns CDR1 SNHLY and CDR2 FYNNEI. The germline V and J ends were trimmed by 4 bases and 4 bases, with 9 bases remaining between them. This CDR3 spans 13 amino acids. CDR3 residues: CASSGGTPDTQYF. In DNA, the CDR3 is TGTGCCAGCAGTGGGGGGACCCCAGATACGCAGTATTTT.

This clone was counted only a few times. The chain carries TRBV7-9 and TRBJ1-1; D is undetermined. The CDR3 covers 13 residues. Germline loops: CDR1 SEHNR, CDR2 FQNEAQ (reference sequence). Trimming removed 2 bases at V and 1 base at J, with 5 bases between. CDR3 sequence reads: CASSLQGNTEAFF. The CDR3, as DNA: TGTGCCAGCAGCTTACAAGGGAACACTGAAGCTTTCTTT.

The CDR3 DNA reads TGTGCCAGCAGCCCCAGCGGGGGGAGCTCCTACGAGCAGTACTTC. Translation gives CASSPSGGSSYEQYF. This sequence joins TRBV5-6 and TRBJ2-7; 9 nucleotides align to TRBD2. CDR1 is SGHDT, CDR2 YYEEEE, per germline. This CDR3 region has 15 residues. Trimming cost V 4 bases and J 0 bases; bases outside gene matches: 5.

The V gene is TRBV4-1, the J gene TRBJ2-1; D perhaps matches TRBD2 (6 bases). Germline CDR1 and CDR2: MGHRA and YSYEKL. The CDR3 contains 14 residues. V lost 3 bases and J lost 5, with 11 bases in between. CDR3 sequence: CASSQRDVDNEQFF. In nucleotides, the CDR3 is TGCGCCAGCAGCCAGCGGGATGTAGACAATGAGCAGTTCTTC.

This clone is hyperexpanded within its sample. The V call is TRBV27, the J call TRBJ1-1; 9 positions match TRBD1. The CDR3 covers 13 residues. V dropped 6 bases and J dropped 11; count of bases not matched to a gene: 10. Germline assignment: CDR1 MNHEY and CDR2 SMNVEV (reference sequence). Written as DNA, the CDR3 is TGTGCCAGCAGCTGGACAGGGGCCCCATGGGCTTTCTTT. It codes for CASSWTGAPWAFF.

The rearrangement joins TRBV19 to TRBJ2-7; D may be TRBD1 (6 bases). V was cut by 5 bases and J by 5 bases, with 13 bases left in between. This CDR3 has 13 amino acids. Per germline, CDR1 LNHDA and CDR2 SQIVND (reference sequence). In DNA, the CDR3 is TGTGCCAGTAGTCCGACGAACAGGGACGAGCAGTACTTC. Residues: CASSPTNRDEQYF.

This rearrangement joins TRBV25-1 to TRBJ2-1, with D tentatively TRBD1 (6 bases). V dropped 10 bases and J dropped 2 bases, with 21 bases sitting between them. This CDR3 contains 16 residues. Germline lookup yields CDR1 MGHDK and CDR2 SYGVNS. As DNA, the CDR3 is TGTGCCACATTGGCAATAACCGGGACACCCTACAATGAGCAGTTCTTC. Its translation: CATLAITGTPYNEQFF.

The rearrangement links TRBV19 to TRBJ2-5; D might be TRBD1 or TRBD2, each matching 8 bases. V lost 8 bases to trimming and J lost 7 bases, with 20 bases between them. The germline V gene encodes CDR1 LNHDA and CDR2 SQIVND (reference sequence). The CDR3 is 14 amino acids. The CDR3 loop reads CASGHGQGLGTQYF. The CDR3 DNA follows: TGTGCCAGTGGGCATGGACAGGGACTAGGGACCCAGTACTTC.

The DNA for the CDR3 is TGTGCCAGAGGGACAGACTATGGCTACACCTTC. Its protein is CARGTDYGYTF. The V and J genes are TRBV6-5 and TRBJ1-2; 7 nucleotides align to TRBD1. The CDR3 has 11 amino acids. Germline lookup yields CDR1 MNHEY and CDR2 SVGAGI. J was trimmed by 3 bases and V by 9 bases; bases with no gene match: 1.

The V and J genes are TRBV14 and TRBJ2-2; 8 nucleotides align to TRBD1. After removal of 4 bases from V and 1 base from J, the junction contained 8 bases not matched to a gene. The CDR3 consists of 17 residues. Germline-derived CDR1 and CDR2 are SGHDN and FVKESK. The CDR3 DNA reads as TGTGCCAGCAGCCGAAGGACAGGGACACAGAACACCGGGGAGCTGTTTTTT. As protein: CASSRRTGTQNTGELFF.

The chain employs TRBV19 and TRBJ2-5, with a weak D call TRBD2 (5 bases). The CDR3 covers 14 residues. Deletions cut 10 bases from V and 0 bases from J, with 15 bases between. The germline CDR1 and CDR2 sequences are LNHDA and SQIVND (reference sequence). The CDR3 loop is CAIRRHMYQETQYF. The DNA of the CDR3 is TGTGCCATTAGGAGGCATATGTACCAAGAGACCCAGTACTTC.

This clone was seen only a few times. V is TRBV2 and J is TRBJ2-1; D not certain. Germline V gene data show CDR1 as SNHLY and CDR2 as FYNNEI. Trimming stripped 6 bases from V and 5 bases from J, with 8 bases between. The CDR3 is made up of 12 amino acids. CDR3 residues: CASRVEDNEQFF. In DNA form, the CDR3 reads TGTGCCAGCAGGGTAGAGGACAATGAGCAGTTCTTC.

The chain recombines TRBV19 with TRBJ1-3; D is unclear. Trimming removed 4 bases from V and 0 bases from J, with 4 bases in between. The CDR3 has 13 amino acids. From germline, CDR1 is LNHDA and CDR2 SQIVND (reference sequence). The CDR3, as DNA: TGTGCCAGTAGTAAGGACTCTGGAAACACCATATATTTT. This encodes CASSKDSGNTIYF.